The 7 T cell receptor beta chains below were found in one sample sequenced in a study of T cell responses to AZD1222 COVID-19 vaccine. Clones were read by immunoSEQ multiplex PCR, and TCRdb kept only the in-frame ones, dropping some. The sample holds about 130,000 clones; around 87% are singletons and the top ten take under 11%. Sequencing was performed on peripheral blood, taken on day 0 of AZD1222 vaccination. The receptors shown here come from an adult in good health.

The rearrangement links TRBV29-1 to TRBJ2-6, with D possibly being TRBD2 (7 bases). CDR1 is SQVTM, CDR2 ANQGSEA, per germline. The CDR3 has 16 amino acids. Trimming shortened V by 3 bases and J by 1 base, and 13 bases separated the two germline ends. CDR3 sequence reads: CSVDGGPPSGANVLTF. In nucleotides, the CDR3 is TGCAGCGTTGACGGGGGGCCCCCTTCTGGGGCCAACGTCCTGACTTTC.

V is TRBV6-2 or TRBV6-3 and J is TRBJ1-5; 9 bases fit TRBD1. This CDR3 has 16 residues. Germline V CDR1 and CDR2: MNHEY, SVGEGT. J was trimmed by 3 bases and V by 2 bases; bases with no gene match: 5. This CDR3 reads CASSYPGQGSNQPQHF. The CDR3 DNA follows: TGTGCCAGCAGTTACCCTGGACAGGGGTCCAATCAGCCCCAGCATTTT.

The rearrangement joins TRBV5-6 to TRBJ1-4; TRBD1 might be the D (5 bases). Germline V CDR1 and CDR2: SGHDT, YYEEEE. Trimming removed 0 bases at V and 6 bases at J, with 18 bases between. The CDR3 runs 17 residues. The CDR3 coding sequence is TGTGCCAGCAGCTTGGGGGGCGATGCGATGGACGATGAAAAACTGTTTTTT. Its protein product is CASSLGGDAMDDEKLFF. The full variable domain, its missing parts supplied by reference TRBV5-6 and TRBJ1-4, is DAGVTQSPTHLIKTRGQQVTLRCSPKSGHDTVSWYQQALGQGPQFIFQYYEEEERQRGNFPDRFSGHQFPNYSSELNVNALLLGDSALYLCASSLGGDAMDDEKLFFGSGTQLSVL.

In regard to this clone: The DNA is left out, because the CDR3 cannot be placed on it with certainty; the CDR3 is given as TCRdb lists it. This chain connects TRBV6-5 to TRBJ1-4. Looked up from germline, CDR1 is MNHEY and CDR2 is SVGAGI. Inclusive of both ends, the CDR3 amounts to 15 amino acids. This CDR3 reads CASTPNEGIMKNCFF.

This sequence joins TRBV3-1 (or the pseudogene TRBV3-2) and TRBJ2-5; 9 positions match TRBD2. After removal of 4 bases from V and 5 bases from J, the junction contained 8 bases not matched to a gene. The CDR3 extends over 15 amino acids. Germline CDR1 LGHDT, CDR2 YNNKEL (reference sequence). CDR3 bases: TGTGCCAGCAGCCGCGCGGGGGGGCCGGGTGAGACCCAGTACTTC. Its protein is CASSRAGGPGETQYF.

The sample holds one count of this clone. CDR3 protein: CASSLRGGTGSYNEQFF. The CDR3 nucleotides read TGTGCCAGCAGTCTCCGCGGAGGGACAGGTTCCTACAATGAGCAGTTCTTC. V usage is TRBV28 and J usage is TRBJ2-1, with TRBD1 matching 8 bases. With 5 bases clipped from V and 1 base from J, the junction kept 10 bases outside the gene matches. In germline, CDR1 is MDHEN, CDR2 SYDVKM. The CDR3 sequence is 17 residues long.

The DNA for the CDR3 is TGTGCCAGCAGTCAACCCAGACAGGGTAAATACGAGCAGTACTTC. Encoded protein: CASSQPRQGKYEQYF. The V and J genes are TRBV28 and TRBJ2-7; 7 bases fit TRBD1. Per the germline V gene, CDR1 is MDHEN and CDR2 is SYDVKM. J lost 4 bases, V lost 5 bases, and 11 bases had no gene match. The CDR3 has 15 amino acids.